This T cell receptor (beta chain) was observed in a study of cytomegalovirus exposure and HLA in healthy donors. Notes on the study in general: Presence/absence comparisons presumed near-even sequencing depth among donors. Highly shared variants forming one cluster were likely a sequencing artifact.

Primers for the PCR totalled 60 Vbeta and 13 Jbeta. Assay: immunoSEQ multiplex PCR; the TCRdb copy retains only in-frame clones and omits some. The data contain about 120,000 clones, 65% to 80% of them singletons. Of note for this clone: The antigen is not known.

Sequenced material: PBMCs. This clonotype originated in a man aged 25-45 years in good health and CMV-seropositive.

For the CDR3, the DNA is TGCAGCGTGGGACAGGGGAACAATGAGCAGTTCTTC. The encoded protein is CSVGQGNNEQFF. J is TRBJ2-1 and V is TRBV29-1; 10 nucleotides agree with TRBD1. CDR1 SQVTM and CDR2 ANQGSEA come from the germline V gene. This CDR3 has 12 amino acids. Trimming took 6 bases from V and 5 from J; bases not matched to a gene: 1.